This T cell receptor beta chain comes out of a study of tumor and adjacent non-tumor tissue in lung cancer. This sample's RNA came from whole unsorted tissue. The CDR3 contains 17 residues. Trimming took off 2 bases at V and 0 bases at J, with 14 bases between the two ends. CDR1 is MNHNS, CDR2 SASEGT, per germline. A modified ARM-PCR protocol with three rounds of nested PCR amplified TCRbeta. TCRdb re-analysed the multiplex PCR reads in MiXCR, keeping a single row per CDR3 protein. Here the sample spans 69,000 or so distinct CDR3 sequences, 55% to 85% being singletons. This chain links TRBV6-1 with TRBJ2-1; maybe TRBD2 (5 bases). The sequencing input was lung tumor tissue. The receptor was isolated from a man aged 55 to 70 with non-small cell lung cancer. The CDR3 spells CASSEMTSGASYNEQFF. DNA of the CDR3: TGTGCCAGCAGTGAAATGACCAGCGGAGCCTCCTACAATGAGCAGTTCTTC.